The entry below gives a single TCR beta chain sequence along with its context. Time point described: pretreatment peripheral blood. PCRs were each spiked with synthetic TCR analog templates. Here immunoSEQ multiplex PCR was the method, and the copy in TCRdb shows in-frame clones only, minus some. The repertoire includes approximately 90,000 clones, about 83% of them detected once, and about 15% sits in the top ten. The source of the sample is a study of PD-L1 blockade in urothelial cancer. The receptor's source is a man aged 55-75 years with urothelial cancer. Material: PBMCs, obtained around atezolizumab (anti-PD-L1) treatment.

CDR3 sequence (DNA): TGCAGCGTTGAAGGGGAGAGCTATGGCTACACCTTC. Translating it yields CSVEGESYGYTF. This sequence joins TRBV29-1 and TRBJ1-2; no firm D call. The V end lost 1 base, the J end lost 4 bases, and 7 bases lay between the germline ends. The germline gives CDR1 SQVTM, CDR2 ANQGSEA. This CDR3 has 12 residues. Looking up the rest from reference TRBV29-1 and TRBJ1-2 gives the full variable domain: SAVISQKPSRDICQRGTSLTIQCQVDSQVTMMFWYRQQPGQSLTLIATANQGSEATYESGFVIDKFPISRPNLTFSTLTVSNMSPEDSSIYLCSVEGESYGYTFGSGTRLTVV.